The subject of this entry is one TCR beta chain. What this receptor recognizes is not known. Per-nucleotide qualities are absent, and no much larger clonotype sits a single base away. The CDR3 has 14 amino acids, counting the end cysteine and phenylalanine. Only the CDR3 DNA stays, 42 bases, in frame from base 1. From a lookup of the germline V gene (reference sequence), CDR1 and CDR2 are LNHDA and SQIVND. The junction shows trimming of 3 bases on V and 4 bases on J, plus 12 bases between the germline ends. The source of the sample is a study of cytomegalovirus exposure and HLA in healthy donors (TCRdb year 2017). For the wider study: In an earlier analysis of under 750 of the donors, approximately 300 Gb of sequence data and 90 million to 120 million unique TCR beta sequences from roughly 200 million T cells were reported. Roughly 300 gigabases of sequencing data and roughly 90 million unique TCR sequences were included in an early release covering several hundred HLA-typed donors. Among the roughly 410 genotyped donors, around 81% belonged to the genetic ancestry cluster associated with self-reported Caucasian donors. The aim of the study was to test whether cataloging public T cell receptors could identify signatures of past pathogen exposure. The study profiled the T cell repertoires of about 720 subjects by immunosequencing and related them to cytomegalovirus serostatus. Along with the roughly 670-subject first cohort, a separate validation cohort of about 110 different subjects was used. To predict cytomegalovirus infection status, the study combined high-throughput TCR immunosequencing, statistical association of individual TCRs with disease status, and machine learning. In a later analysis, previously published TCR beta repertoires from several hundred donors were re-analyzed and high-resolution HLA genotyping was added so that TCR occurrence patterns could be studied. Rather than drawing on any new phenotypic data, the later analysis identified candidate immune exposures from TCR beta sequences and the way those sequences occurred across donors. In an earlier analysis of roughly 580 of the donors, high-throughput TCR beta sequencing was used to judge whether each TCR beta V gene segment behaved as functional or pseudogenic. Alongside the repertoire data, information on donor age, sex, ethnicity and CMV serostatus was compiled. Genome-wide SNP genotypes for about 60% of the roughly 670 donors were used in a later genetic analysis, which treated that subset as a discovery cohort. All discovery cohort repertoires had been generated on a single sequencing platform. Both class I and class II loci were covered by HLA typing, at four-digit resolution. The number of typed donors differed by locus: roughly 629-640 for A, B, C, DRB1 and DQB1; approximately 520 for DQA1; 606 for DPA1; and some 470 for DPB1. A few DR-DQ haplotypes were handled as single units for association and clustering because linkage in the cohort was strong. Among about 390 genotyped donors of the cohort, an average of approximately 250,000 unique TCR beta nucleotide sequences were sequenced per donor, approximately 20% of them non-productive.

Libraries were constructed by the immunoSEQ multiplex PCR assay. For the multiplex PCR, a mixture combining 60 forward primers for TCR Vbeta segments and 13 reverse primers for TCR Jbeta segments was used. A multiplex PCR assay on genomic DNA amplified the CDR3 region of rearranged TCR beta genes. The amplified TCR beta libraries were sequenced on the Illumina HiSeq System as 87-base-pair reads. The authors processed their data as follows. A later analysis counted about 76 million unique TCR beta chains across the 550 to 750 repertoires, and some 11 million of these chains were shared by at least two donors. A nearest-neighbor algorithm error-corrected the raw reads and collapsed the reads into unique sequences, merging closely related sequences to remove PCR and sequencing errors. Alignment of CDR3 sequences to IMGT reference sequences was used to assign V, D and J gene segments. For a sequence to be retained, a match of at least six nucleotides to both a V gene segment and a J gene segment was required. A rearrangement counted as productive if the CDR3 had no stop codons and remained in frame with V and J, and every other rearrangement counted as non-productive. Following IMGT convention, CDR3 was defined as the stretch from the second conserved V-encoded cysteine to the conserved J-encoded phenylalanine. The earlier analysis of roughly 590 of the donors excluded sequences that lacked an unambiguous match to a single V gene segment. In an earlier analysis of about 590 of the donors, a V segment was called functional when productive rearrangements were above 56.7%, and segregating when the standard deviation between donors exceeded 5%. A statistical classification framework was built to diagnose cytomegalovirus status from the catalog of TCR beta chain sequences. In a later analysis, TCR nucleotide sequences were compared against IMGT/GENE-DB human TR gene sequences so that V and J genes could be assigned. The TCRdist pipeline was used in a later analysis to assign CDR3 sequences and most-parsimonious VDJ recombination scenarios. In a later analysis, each TCR beta chain was defined by its CDR3 amino acid sequence together with its V-gene family, and reads without a unique V-gene family were excluded. As a way to deal with suspected cross-contamination and a sequencing artifact, a later analysis dropped roughly 600 nucleotide sequences that were highly shared and had low generation probability. For each public chain, a later analysis derived a clonal expansion index from normalized ranks of inferred template counts within each repertoire. In a later analysis, generation probabilities were computed with a VDJ recombination model fitted to out-of-frame rearrangements, and the resulting probabilities were checked against IGoR. In a later analysis, TCR-TCR, TCR-HLA and TCR-CMV co-occurrence was scored with hypergeometric tests, and a repertoire-size bias correction was applied to TCR pairs. A later analysis estimated false discovery rates by permuting HLA or CMV assignments 20 times. In a later analysis, co-occurring TCRs were grouped with DBSCAN, and TCRdist sequence similarity was added when clustering was performed within HLA-allele-positive subsets. Repertoires with fewer than 30,000 or more than 120,000 public chains, plus five repertoires with anomalous nucleotide sharing, were excluded from co-occurrence clustering. TCRdb took this table from immuneACCESS and kept in-frame rearrangements with V and J called. Such tables lack part of the clones; where checked against another copy, unresolved V genes explain under half of the gap, and the rest is unexplained. V, J and clone size were drawn from that table, and D and trimming were deduced from the DNA. Present in this sample are 150,000 to 200,000 clones, around four fifths of which were seen just once. Roughly 1.1% of the sample rests with the top ten.

The cohort consisted of some 670 healthy bone marrow donors. All cohort members were sampled while nominally healthy, although unrecorded immune exposures were likely present. The donor was CMV seronegative and was included in the group of hundreds of seronegative cohort members. A peripheral blood sample was provided by each donor, and peripheral blood mononuclear cells were used for TCR beta sequencing. Genomic DNA extraction from the blood cell samples was performed with the Qiagen DNeasy Blood Extraction Kit. Findings and caveats that apply to the study as a whole: A few of the identified cytomegalovirus-associated TCR beta chains were confirmed in vitro to be specific for cytomegalovirus antigens. Most TCR sequences were seen in very few donors, while some public TCRs were found in many individuals. In an earlier analysis of around 500 of the donors, most TCR beta V segments appeared in productive rearrangements about 87% or about 30% of the time, broadly matching IMGT annotations. Because counts were too low, about 18 rarely observed V segments, including chromosome 9 orphons, were left out of the earlier analysis of some 640 of the donors. A later genetic analysis associated a missense DCLRE1C variant with V-gene and J-gene trimming of TCR beta chains, and an independent cohort replicated the association. A later analysis reported that several top co-occurrence clusters appeared linked to parvovirus B19, influenza, CMV and Epstein-Barr virus. The authors suggested that the approach could potentially be extended to other disease states and immunological phenotypes. This cohort had only TCR beta chains sequenced, and the lack of alpha or paired-chain data limited which features could be detected. Immune exposure information for the cohort was limited to CMV serostatus. When HLA alleles, especially DR and DQ, strongly co-occurred, TCR associations were difficult to assign to individual alleles. Roughly uniform sequencing depth across donors was assumed in presence/absence analyses, although this assumption may not hold. At a false discovery rate of 0.05, a later analysis linked roughly 17,000 TCR beta sequences to specific HLA alleles. A further reported finding was that TCR beta sequences accurately predicted the HLA-A and HLA-B alleles for most subjects in the first cohort. A total of 150 or so TCR beta chains were listed by the study as associated with cytomegalovirus. A cluster of highly shared sequence variants was judged likely to represent a technical artifact of the sequencing pipeline. Some IMGT-functional V segments, including TRBV6-2 and TRBV6-3, could not be distinguished by the 87-base-pair reads and were therefore excluded. A later analysis found that TCR association rates varied across HLA loci, with DRB1 alleles showing the most associated TCRs and HLA-C alleles the fewest. Linkage disequilibrium might explain the correlated functional status among segregating V segments, but an unknown experimental factor could not be excluded. Because some donors lacked HLA typing at each locus, the association tests relied only on the typed subset. The classifier was reported to diagnose cytomegalovirus status with high specificity and sensitivity in both the original and validation cohorts. A later analysis found that most CMV-associated TCR beta chains appeared HLA-restricted, with HLA associations seemingly driven largely by CMV exposure. A later analysis found that HLA-associated TCR beta chains were more clonally expanded and had lower generation probabilities than equally common non-associated chains. In a later genetic analysis, fewer N-insertions in productive TCRs were reported among donors in an Asian-associated ancestry cluster than the roughly 640-donor mean.

This chain is built from TRBV19 and TRBJ1-2, with TRBD1 tentatively as D gene (5 bases match). The specimen was PBMCs. This receptor was taken from a woman in her thirties or forties in good health and CMV-seronegative. The CDR3 in this case is CASSIVDRVYGYTF. The sequenced DNA is TGTGCCAGTAGTATCGTTGACAGAGTCTATGGCTACACCTTC. With all but the CDR3 taken from the reference TRBV19 and TRBJ1-2 genes, the full variable domain is: DGGITQSPKYLFRKEGQNVTLSCEQNLNHDAMYWYRQDPGQGLRLIYYSQIVNDFQKGDIAEGYSVSREKKESFPLTVTSAQKNPTAFYLCASSIVDRVYGYTFGSGTRLTVV.